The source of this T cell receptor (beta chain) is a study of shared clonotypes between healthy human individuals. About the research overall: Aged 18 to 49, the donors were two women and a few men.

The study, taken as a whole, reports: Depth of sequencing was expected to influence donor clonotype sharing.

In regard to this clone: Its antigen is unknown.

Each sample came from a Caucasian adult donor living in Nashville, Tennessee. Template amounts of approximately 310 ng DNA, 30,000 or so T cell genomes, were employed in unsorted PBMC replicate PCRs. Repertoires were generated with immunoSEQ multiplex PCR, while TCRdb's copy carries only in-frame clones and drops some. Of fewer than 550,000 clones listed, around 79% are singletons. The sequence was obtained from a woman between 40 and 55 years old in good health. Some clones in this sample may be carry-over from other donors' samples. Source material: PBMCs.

The CDR3 loop is CASSSGVGGSSYNEQFF. The CDR3, as DNA: TGCGCCAGCAGCTCTGGAGTCGGTGGCAGCTCCTACAATGAGCAGTTCTTC. The V call is TRBV5-1, the J call TRBJ2-1, with D hard to call. CDR3 size: 17 residues. Trimming took off 3 bases at V and 0 bases at J, with 16 bases between the two ends. The germline V gene encodes CDR1 SGHRS and CDR2 YFSETQ.